The T cell receptor (beta chain) under discussion was sequenced for a study of blood T cell repertoires in COVID-19 (TCRdb year 2020). For context, the study as a whole: Collaborator samples came from the United States, Italy and Spain and covered acute and convalescent phases of COVID-19. Nearly every sample came with metadata listing a de-identified subject ID, COVID-19 status, age in years and sex. The samples were drawn from two sources: the first 160 participants of the ongoing ImmuneRACE study, and 1,254 subjects contributed by 6 global collaborators. The dataset comprised deeply sampled blood TCRbeta repertoires from subjects exposed to, actively infected with, or recovered from COVID-19. The material from the prospective study consisted of cDNA or gDNA derived from T cells, B-cell-depleted T cells, or PBMCs. The repertoires were released in a freely available public database intended as a resource for research on the immune response to SARS-CoV-2. Where available, HLA class I and class II types were obtained from metadata supplied by the sample provider rather than from assay-based typing. Overall results and qualifications from the work: The amount of clinical and demographic metadata varied by source and participant and was provided uncurated.

Collaborating institutions collected whole blood in K2EDTA tubes following their own protocols. For TCRbeta analysis, collaborators shipped samples as frozen whole blood, isolated PBMCs, or DNA extracted from either of those sample types. TCRbeta CDR3 regions were amplified from genomic DNA by means of the immunoSEQ Assay, a bias-controlled multiplex PCR. Regarding the original processing steps: The number of nucleated cells in each sample was estimated by amplification of reference gene primers within the assay. To quantify the absolute abundance of each unique TCRbeta CDR3 rearrangement, sequence reads were collapsed and filtered. For each sample, productive Simpson clonality was calculated as the square root of Simpson's diversity index over productive rearrangements. TCRdb re-hosts the immuneACCESS table, in-frame sequences only. Its copies lack some clones; in the studies checked, an unresolved V gene accounts for under half of them, and the cause for the rest is not known. The DNA gave D and trimming, while V, J and clone size come from that table. The sample yields roughly 220,000 clones; 84% were counted once. The ten largest clones represent less than 20% of the sample.

To note about this clone: It has no known antigen specificity. Base qualities are not recorded, but no much larger clone differs from it by a single base.

Trimming takes 3 bases from V and 7 bases from J, and the germline ends sit 14 bases apart. CDR1 and CDR2 were assigned from the germline V gene as SGDLS and YYNGEE. The CDR3 spans 15 residues, from the cysteine through the phenylalanine. Only the CDR3 portion is preserved as DNA: 45 bases, with reading frame beginning at the first base. Recombination connected TRBV9 to TRBJ1-6, with the identity of the D gene unclear. The TCR sequence derives from a young man with active or convalescent COVID-19. Sequencing was done on a sample of peripheral blood. The DNA sequence reads TGTGCCAGCAGCGGCGTCGGAGGGAGAAATTCACCCCTCCACTTT. Translation gives CASSGVGGRNSPLHF.